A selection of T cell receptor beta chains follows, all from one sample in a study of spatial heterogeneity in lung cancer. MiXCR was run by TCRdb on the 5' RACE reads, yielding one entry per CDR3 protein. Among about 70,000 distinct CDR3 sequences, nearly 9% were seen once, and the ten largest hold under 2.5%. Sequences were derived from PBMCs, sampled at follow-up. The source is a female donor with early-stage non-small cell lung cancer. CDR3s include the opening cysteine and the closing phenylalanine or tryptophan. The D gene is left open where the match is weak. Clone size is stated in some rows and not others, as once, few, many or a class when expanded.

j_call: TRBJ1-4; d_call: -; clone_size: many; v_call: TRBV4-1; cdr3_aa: CASSQVGASTRANEKLFF; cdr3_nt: TGCGCCAGCAGCCAAGTAGGGGCCTCCACGAGGGCTAATGAAAAACTGTTTTTT
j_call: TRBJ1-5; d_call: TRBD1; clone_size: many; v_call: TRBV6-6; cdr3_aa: CASSYSQGGSHSNQPQHF; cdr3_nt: TGTGCCAGCAGTTACTCCCAGGGGGGAAGCCATAGCAATCAGCCCCAGCATTTT
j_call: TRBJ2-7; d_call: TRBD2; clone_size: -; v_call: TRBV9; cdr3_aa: CASSQTSGSYELYF; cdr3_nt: TGTGCCAGCAGCCAGACTAGCGGGTCCTACGAGCTGTACTTC
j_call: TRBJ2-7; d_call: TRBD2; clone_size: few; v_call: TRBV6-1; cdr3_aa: CASNPGLAIYEQYF; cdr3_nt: TGTGCCAGCAACCCGGGACTAGCAATATACGAGCAGTACTTC
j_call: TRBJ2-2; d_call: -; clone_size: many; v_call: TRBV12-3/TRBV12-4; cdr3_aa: CASPGVDGELFF; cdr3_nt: TGTGCCAGCCCCGGGGTGGACGGGGAGCTGTTTTTT
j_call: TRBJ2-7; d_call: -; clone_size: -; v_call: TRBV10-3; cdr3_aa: CAISVEYEQYF; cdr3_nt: TGTGCCATCAGTGTTGAATACGAGCAGTACTTC
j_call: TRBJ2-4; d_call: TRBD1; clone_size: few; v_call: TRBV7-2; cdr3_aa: CASSEGGRNIQYF; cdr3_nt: TGTGCCAGCAGTGAAGGGGGCCGTAACATTCAGTACTTC
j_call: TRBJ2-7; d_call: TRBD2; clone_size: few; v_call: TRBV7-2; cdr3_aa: CASSLGLAGGYEQYF; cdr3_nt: TGTGCCAGCAGCTTGGGACTAGCGGGAGGCTACGAGCAGTACTTC
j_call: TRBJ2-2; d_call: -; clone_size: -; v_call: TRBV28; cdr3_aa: CASSLWADSTGELFF; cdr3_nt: TGTGCCAGCAGTTTATGGGCAGACTCCACCGGGGAGCTGTTTTTT
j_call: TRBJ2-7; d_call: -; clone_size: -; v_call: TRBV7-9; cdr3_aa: CASGSWEDKYF; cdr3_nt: TGTGCCAGCGGTTCATGGGAAGATAAGTACTTC
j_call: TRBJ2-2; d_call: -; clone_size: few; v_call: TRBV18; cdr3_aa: CASSSTPDGELFF; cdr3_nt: TGTGCCAGCTCATCCACCCCGGACGGGGAGCTGTTTTTT
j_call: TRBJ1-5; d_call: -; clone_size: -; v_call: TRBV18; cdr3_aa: CASSGKTSNQPQHF; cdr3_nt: TGTGCCAGCTCAGGAAAGACTAGCAATCAGCCCCAGCATTTT
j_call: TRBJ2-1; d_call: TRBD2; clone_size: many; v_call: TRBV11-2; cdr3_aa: CASSRDAGTTYNEQFF; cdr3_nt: TGTGCCAGCAGCCGAGACGCCGGGACTACCTACAATGAGCAGTTCTTC
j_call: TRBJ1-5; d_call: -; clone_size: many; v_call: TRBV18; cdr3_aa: CASSPLGWGGETPQHF; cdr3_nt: TGTGCCAGCTCACCCCTGGGTTGGGGGGGTGAGACGCCCCAGCATTTT
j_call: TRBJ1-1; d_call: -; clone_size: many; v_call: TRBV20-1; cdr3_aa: CSASFQRMNTEAFF; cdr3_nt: TGCAGTGCTAGTTTTCAGCGTATGAACACTGAAGCTTTCTTT
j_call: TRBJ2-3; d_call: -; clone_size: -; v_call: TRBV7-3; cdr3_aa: CASSLVVGPLQYF; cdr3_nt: TGTGCCAGCAGCCTCGTAGTAGGGCCCTTGCAGTATTTT
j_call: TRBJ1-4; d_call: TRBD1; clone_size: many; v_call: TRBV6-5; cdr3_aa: CASSSDRGATNEKLFF; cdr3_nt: TGTGCCAGCAGTTCCGACAGGGGGGCAACTAATGAAAAACTGTTTTTT
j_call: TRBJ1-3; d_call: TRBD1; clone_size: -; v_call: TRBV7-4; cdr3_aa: CASSPLLGQGNSGNTIYF; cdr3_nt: TGTGCCAGCAGCCCTTTGCTGGGACAGGGAAATTCTGGAAACACCATATATTTT
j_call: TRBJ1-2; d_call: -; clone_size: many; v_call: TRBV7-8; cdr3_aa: CASSSPGPLANYGYTF; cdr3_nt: TGTGCCAGCAGCTCCCCTGGCCCATTAGCTAACTATGGCTACACCTTC
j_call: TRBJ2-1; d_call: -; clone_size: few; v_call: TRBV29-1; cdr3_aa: CSVVEPSGYEQFF; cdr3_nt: TGCAGCGTTGTTGAGCCTAGTGGGTATGAGCAGTTCTTC
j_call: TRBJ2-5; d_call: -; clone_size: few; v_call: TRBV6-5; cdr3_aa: CASSRLIKGETQYF; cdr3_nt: TGTGCCAGCAGCCGACTAATTAAAGGAGAGACCCAGTACTTC
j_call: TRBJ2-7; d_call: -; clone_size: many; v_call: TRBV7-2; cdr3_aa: CASSLGAEYEQYF; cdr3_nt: TGTGCCAGCAGCTTAGGTGCTGAGTACGAGCAGTACTTC
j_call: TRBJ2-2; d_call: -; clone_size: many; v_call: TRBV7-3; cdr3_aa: CASEQGRSTGELFF; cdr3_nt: TGTGCCAGCGAGCAGGGTAGGAGCACCGGGGAGCTGTTTTTT
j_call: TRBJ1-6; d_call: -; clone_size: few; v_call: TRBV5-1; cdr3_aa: CASSLVPGPSNNSPLHF; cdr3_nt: TGCGCCAGCAGCTTGGTGCCGGGACCGTCAAATAATTCACCCCTCCACTTT
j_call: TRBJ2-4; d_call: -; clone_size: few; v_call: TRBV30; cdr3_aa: CAWGPQGYKIIQYF; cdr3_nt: TGTGCCTGGGGTCCGCAGGGGTACAAAATCATTCAGTACTTC
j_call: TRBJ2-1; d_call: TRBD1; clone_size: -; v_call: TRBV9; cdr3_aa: CASSVEGQGSNEQFF; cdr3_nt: TGTGCCAGCAGCGTAGAGGGACAGGGCTCCAATGAGCAGTTCTTC